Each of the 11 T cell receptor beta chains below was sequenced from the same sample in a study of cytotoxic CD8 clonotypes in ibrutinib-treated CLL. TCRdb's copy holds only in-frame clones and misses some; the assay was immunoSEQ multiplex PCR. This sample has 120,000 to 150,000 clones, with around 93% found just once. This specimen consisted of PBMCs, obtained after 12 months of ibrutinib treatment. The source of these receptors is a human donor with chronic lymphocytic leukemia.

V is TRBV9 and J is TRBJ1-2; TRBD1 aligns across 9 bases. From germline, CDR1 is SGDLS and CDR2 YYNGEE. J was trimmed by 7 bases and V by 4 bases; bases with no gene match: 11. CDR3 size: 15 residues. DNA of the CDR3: TGTGCCAGCAGCTCCCAGACAGGGGGGGTAGGTGGCTACACCTTC. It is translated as CASSSQTGGVGGYTF.

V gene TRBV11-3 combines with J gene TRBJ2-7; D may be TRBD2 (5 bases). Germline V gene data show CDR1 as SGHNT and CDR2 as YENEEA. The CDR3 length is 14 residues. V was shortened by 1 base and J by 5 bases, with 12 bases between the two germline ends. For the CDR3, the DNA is TGTGCCAGCAGCTTAGGGCCCTCGGGGAACGAGCAGTACTTC. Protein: CASSLGPSGNEQYF.

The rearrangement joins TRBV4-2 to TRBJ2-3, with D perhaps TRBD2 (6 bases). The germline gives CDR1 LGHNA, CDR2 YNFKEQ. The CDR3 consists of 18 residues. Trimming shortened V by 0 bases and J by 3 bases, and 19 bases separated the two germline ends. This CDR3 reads CASSQERIGGLGTDTQYF. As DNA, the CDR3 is TGTGCCAGCAGCCAAGAAAGAATCGGAGGGCTCGGGACAGATACGCAGTATTTT.

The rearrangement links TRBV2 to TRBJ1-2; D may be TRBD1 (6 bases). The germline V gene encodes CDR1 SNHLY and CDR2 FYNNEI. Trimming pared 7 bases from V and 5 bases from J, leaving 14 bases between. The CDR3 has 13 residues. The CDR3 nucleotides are TGTGCCAGCATGGAGGACAGCCCGTATGGCTACACCTTC. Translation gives CASMEDSPYGYTF.

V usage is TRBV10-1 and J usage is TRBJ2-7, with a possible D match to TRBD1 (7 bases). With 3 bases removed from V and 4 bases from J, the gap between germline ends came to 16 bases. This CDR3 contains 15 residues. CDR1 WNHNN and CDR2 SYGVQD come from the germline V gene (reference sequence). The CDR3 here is CASSEVAGGTYEQYF. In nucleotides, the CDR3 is TGCGCCAGCAGTGAAGTGGCAGGGGGGACATACGAGCAGTACTTC.

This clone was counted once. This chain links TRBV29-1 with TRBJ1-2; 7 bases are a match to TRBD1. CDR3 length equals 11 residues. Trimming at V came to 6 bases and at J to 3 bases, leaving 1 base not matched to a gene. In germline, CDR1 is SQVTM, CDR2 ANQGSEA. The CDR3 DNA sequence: TGCAGCGTCGGGACAGACTATGGCTACACCTTC. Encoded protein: CSVGTDYGYTF. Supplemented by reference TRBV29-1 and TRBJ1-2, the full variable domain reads SAVISQKPSRDICQRGTSLTIQCQVDSQVTMMFWYRQQPGQSLTLIATANQGSEATYESGFVIDKFPISRPNLTFSTLTVSNMSPEDSSIYLCSVGTDYGYTFGSGTRLTVV.

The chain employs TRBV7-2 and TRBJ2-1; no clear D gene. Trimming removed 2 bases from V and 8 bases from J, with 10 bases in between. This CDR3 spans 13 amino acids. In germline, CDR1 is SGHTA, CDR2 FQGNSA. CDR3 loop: CASSLSLLDEQFF. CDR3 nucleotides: TGTGCCAGCAGCTTATCTCTATTGGATGAGCAGTTCTTC.

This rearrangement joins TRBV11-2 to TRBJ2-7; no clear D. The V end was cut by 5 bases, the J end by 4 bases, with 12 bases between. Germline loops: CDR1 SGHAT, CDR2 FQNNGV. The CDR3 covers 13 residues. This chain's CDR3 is CASSLGRSYEQYF. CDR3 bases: TGTGCCAGCAGCCTAGGTCGGAGTTACGAGCAGTACTTC.

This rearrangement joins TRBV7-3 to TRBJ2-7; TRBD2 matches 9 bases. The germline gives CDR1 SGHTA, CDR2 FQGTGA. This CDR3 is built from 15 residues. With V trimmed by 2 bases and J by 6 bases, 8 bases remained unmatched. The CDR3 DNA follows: TGTGCCAGCAGCTTATATAGCGGGAGCAACCTCGAGCAGTACTTC. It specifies CASSLYSGSNLEQYF.

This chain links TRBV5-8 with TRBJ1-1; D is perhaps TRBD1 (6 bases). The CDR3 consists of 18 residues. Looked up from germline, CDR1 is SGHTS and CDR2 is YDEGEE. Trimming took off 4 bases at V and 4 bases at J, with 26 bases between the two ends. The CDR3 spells CASSTIKYREMRVTEAFF. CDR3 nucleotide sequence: TGTGCCAGCAGCACCATCAAATACAGGGAAATGAGGGTCACTGAAGCTTTCTTT.

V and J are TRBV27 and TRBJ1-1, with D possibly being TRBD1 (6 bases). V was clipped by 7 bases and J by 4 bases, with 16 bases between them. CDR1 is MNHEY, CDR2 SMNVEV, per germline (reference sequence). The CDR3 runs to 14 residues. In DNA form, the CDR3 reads TGTGCCAGCATCCCAGACAGGACGGGCACTGAAGCTTTCTTT. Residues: CASIPDRTGTEAFF.